The 20 T cell receptor beta chains below all came from one sample that was sequenced in a study of blood T cell repertoires in COVID-19. The method was immunoSEQ multiplex PCR; TCRdb's version includes in-frame clones alone and lacks a portion of them. The table has about 260,000 clones, about 91% seen once. The specimen sequenced was peripheral blood. These TCRs come from a person under 30 with COVID-19, enrolled during active disease.

The chain has TRBV11-3 and TRBJ2-5, with 7 bases that match TRBD1. CDR1 is SGHNT, CDR2 YENEEA, per germline. CDR3 length equals 14 residues. V dropped 0 bases and J dropped 3; count of bases not matched to a gene: 1. CDR3 amino acids: CASSLDGTEETQYF. CDR3 in DNA: TGTGCCAGCAGCTTAGACGGGACAGAAGAGACCCAGTACTTC.

The chain employs TRBV28 and TRBJ2-1; 10 bases are shared with TRBD2. Trimming at V came to 3 bases and at J to 6 bases, leaving 8 bases not matched to a gene. Germline V gives CDR1 MDHEN, CDR2 SYDVKM. This CDR3 spans 16 amino acids. For the CDR3, the DNA is TGTGCCAGCAGTTTGAGCGGACTAGCGGATGCCAATGAGCAGTTCTTC. Translating gives CASSLSGLADANEQFF.

DNA for the CDR3: TGCAGCGTTGTGGGACAACAGAACACTGAAGCTTTCTTT. Translation gives CSVVGQQNTEAFF. This chain connects TRBV29-1 to TRBJ1-1, with a weak D call TRBD1 (6 bases). This CDR3 comprises 13 residues. V was clipped by 4 bases and J by 1 base, with 10 bases between them. Germline V gene lookup returns CDR1 SQVTM and CDR2 ANQGSEA.

Written as DNA, the CDR3 is TGTGCCACCAGCAGTGCCTACAGTATTCTCCAGCATTTT. Translation gives CATSSAYSILQHF. The chain recombines TRBV15 with TRBJ1-5; D gene uncertain. Trimming stripped 3 bases from V and 12 bases from J, with 15 bases between. In germline, CDR1 is LNHNV, CDR2 YYDKDF (reference sequence). CDR3 length equals 13 residues.

This sequence joins TRBV3-1 (or the pseudogene TRBV3-2) and TRBJ1-2, with TRBD1 matching 10 bases. CDR3 size: 14 residues. V lost 4 bases, J lost 5 bases, and 4 bases stayed unmatched. The germline V gene has CDR1 LGHDT and CDR2 YNNKEL (reference sequence). CDR3 nucleotides: TGTGCCAGCAGCCCCGGGACAGGGGTTTATGGCTACACCTTC. Its protein product is CASSPGTGVYGYTF.

V is TRBV4-1 and J is TRBJ1-1; D not resolved. Per the germline V gene, CDR1 is MGHRA and CDR2 is YSYEKL. Trimming removed 4 bases at V and 2 bases at J, with 14 bases between. The CDR3 runs 15 residues. The CDR3 DNA is TGCGCCAGCAGCCGCGCCGAAGAACTTAACACTGAAGCTTTCTTT. It translates to CASSRAEELNTEAFF.

The chain uses TRBV9 and TRBJ2-3, with 14 bases aligning to TRBD2. This CDR3 is 15 amino acids long. After removal of 4 bases from V and 6 bases from J, the junction contained 4 bases not matched to a gene. Germline CDR1 SGDLS, CDR2 YYNGEE. This chain's CDR3 is CASSPGTSGSDTQYF. The DNA for the CDR3 is TGTGCCAGCAGCCCCGGGACTAGCGGGAGCGATACGCAGTATTTT.

The V call is TRBV27, the J call TRBJ2-7, with D perhaps matching TRBD2 (5 bases). Germline V lookup: CDR1 MNHEY, CDR2 SMNVEV (reference sequence). Trimming shortened V by 4 bases and J by 5 bases, and 15 bases separated the two germline ends. This CDR3 spans 14 amino acids. In nucleotides, the CDR3 is TGTGCCAGCAGTTATATCCCCGAGGGCCACGAGCAGTACTTC. Protein sequence: CASSYIPEGHEQYF.

J is TRBJ2-7 and V is TRBV4-1, with D tentatively TRBD2 (6 bases). The V gene lost 0 bases and the J gene lost 6 bases, with 15 bases spanning the gap. Germline V gene sequence: CDR1 MGHRA, CDR2 YSYEKL. CDR3 length equals 15 residues. The CDR3 nucleotides are TGCGCCAGCAGCCAAGATCCTAACGGGAGAGTCGAGCAGTACTTC. Translation gives CASSQDPNGRVEQYF.

This chain connects TRBV19 to TRBJ2-3, with 10 bases identical to TRBD2. The CDR3 sequence is 14 residues long. CDR1 LNHDA and CDR2 SQIVND come from the germline V gene (reference sequence). V gave up 6 bases and J gave up 5 bases; unmatched junction bases: 5. The CDR3, as DNA: TGTGCCAGTAGAGAAGCGGGAGGGTTAGATACGCAGTATTTT. This encodes CASREAGGLDTQYF.

CDR3 sequence: CASSYSMAGVGETQYF. CDR3 nucleotide sequence: TGTGCCAGCAGTTACTCGATGGCGGGAGTGGGGGAGACCCAGTACTTC. V usage is TRBV6-5 and J usage is TRBJ2-5, with TRBD2 matching over 7 bases. The trim removed 0 bases at V and 5 bases at J, leaving 9 bases unmatched. This CDR3 is built from 16 residues. Germline loops: CDR1 MNHEY, CDR2 SVGAGI.

J is TRBJ1-3 and V is TRBV6-5; D remains ambiguous. V lost 2 bases to trimming and J lost 6 bases, with 11 bases between them. From germline, CDR1 is MNHEY and CDR2 SVGAGI. The length of the CDR3 is 14 residues. The CDR3 DNA is TGTGCCAGCAGTTACCAGTCGCGGGAAAACACCATATATTTT. This encodes CASSYQSRENTIYF.

The chain is built from TRBV30 and TRBJ2-1, with no clear D. The CDR3 covers 12 residues. V lost 1 base and J lost 8, with 9 bases in between. CDR1 is GTSNPN and CDR2 is SVGIG in the germline V gene (reference sequence). CDR3 loop: CAWSEMSYEQFF. The CDR3 coding sequence is TGTGCCTGGAGTGAAATGAGTTATGAGCAGTTCTTC.

The rearrangement uses TRBV5-1 and TRBJ2-5; TRBD2 might be the D (5 bases). This CDR3 region has 14 residues. V gave up 0 bases and J gave up 5 bases, with 11 bases separating them. CDR1 and CDR2 (germline): SGHRS, YFSETQ. The CDR3 sequence: CASSLDPSGETQYF. CDR3 DNA: TGCGCCAGCAGCTTGGACCCTTCGGGGGAGACCCAGTACTTC.

The rearrangement uses TRBV14 and TRBJ1-2; 8 nucleotides line up with TRBD1. The CDR3 has 16 residues. CDR1 is SGHDN, CDR2 FVKESK, per germline. V lost 1 base and J lost 1; bases outside the gene matches: 5. Here the CDR3 reads CASSQGGTGVNYGYTF. DNA for the CDR3: TGTGCCAGCAGCCAAGGGGGGACAGGAGTTAACTATGGCTACACCTTC.

The rearrangement uses TRBV27 and TRBJ1-6; D is perhaps TRBD1 (5 bases). This CDR3 has 15 residues. Germline lookup yields CDR1 MNHEY and CDR2 SMNVEV (reference sequence). V lost 10 bases and J lost 5, with 18 bases in between. The CDR3 reads CANQQQVADNSPLHF. CDR3 bases: TGTGCCAACCAACAACAGGTCGCGGATAATTCACCCCTCCACTTT.

The chain couples TRBV24-1 to TRBJ2-2; a possible D gene is TRBD2 (5 bases). The V and J ends lost 5 bases and 1 base respectively, with 7 bases between them. The CDR3 is made up of 14 amino acids. Germline V CDR1 and CDR2: KGHDR, SFDVKD. Here the CDR3 DNA reads TGTGCCACCAGTGTTGGAGGGAACACCGGGGAGCTGTTTTTT. Its translation is CATSVGGNTGELFF.

V is TRBV10-2 and J is TRBJ2-5, with 14 bases lining up with TRBD2. The CDR3 covers 19 residues. V dropped 3 bases and J dropped 5; count of bases not matched to a gene: 14. Germline CDR1 WSHSY, CDR2 SAAADI. CDR3 amino acids: CASSELFGLAGGSRETQYF. The CDR3 DNA is TGCGCCAGCAGTGAATTATTCGGACTAGCGGGAGGTAGTCGTGAGACCCAGTACTTC.

This sequence joins TRBV6-5 and TRBJ2-5, with D possibly TRBD1 on 6 matching bases. The CDR3 length is 14 residues. Germline lookup yields CDR1 MNHEY and CDR2 SVGAGI. V was pared by 6 bases and J by 4 bases, with 15 bases between. CDR3 in DNA: TGTGCCAGCAGCCGACCAGGGGCGGGAGAGACCCAGTACTTC. Protein: CASSRPGAGETQYF.

The V call is TRBV3-1 (or the pseudogene TRBV3-2), the J call TRBJ2-2; 15 bases are shared with TRBD2. From germline, CDR1 is LGHDT and CDR2 YNNKEL (reference sequence). There are 19 residues in the CDR3. V lost 3 bases to trimming and J lost 4 bases; unmatched junction nucleotides: 9. In nucleotides, the CDR3 is TGTGCCAGCAGCCACTCGGGACTAGCGGGAGGAGTGGGCACCGGGGAGCTGTTTTTT. Translation gives CASSHSGLAGGVGTGELFF.